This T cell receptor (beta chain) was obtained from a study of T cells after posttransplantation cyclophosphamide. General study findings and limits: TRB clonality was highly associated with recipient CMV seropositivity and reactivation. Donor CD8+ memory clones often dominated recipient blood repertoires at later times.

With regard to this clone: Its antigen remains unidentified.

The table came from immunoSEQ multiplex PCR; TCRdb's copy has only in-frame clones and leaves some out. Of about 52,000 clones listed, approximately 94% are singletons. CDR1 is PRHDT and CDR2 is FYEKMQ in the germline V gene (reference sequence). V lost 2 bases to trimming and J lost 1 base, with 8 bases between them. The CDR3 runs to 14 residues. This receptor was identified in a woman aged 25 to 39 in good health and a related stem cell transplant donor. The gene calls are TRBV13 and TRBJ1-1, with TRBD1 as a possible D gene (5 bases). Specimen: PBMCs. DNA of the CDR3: TGTGCCAGCAGCTTACCCCAGGGGAACACTGAAGCTTTCTTT. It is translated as CASSLPQGNTEAFF. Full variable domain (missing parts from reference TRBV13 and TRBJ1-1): AAGVIQSPRHLIKEKRETATLKCYPIPRHDTVYWYQQGPGQDPQFLISFYEKMQSDKGSIPDRFSAQQFSDYHSELNMSSLELGDSALYFCASSLPQGNTEAFFGQGTRLTVV.